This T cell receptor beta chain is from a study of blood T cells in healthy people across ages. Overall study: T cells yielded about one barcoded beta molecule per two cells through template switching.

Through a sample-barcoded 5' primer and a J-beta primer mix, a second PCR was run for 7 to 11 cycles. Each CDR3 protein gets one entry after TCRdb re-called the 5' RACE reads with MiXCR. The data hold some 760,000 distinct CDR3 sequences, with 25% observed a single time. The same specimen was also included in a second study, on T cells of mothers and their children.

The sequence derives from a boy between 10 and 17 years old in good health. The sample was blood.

Here the CDR3 DNA reads TGCGCCAGCAGCCAAGTGTTAGCAGAAAGCTCCTACAATGAGCAGTTCTTC. Translating it yields CASSQVLAESSYNEQFF. V is TRBV4-1 and J is TRBJ2-1; D remains unclear. Trimming removed 1 base at V and 0 bases at J, with 13 bases between. This CDR3 has 17 residues. Germline V gene sequence: CDR1 MGHRA, CDR2 YSYEKL.